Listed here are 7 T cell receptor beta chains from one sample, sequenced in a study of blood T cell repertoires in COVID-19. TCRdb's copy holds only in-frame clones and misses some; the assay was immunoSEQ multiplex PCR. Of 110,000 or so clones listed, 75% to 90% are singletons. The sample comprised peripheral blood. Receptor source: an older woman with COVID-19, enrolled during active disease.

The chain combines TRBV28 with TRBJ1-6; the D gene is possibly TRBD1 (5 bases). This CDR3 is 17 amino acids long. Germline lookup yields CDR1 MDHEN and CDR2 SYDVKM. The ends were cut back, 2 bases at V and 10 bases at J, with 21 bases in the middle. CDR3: CASSLGLHWGPLSPLHF. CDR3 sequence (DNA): TGTGCCAGCAGTTTAGGATTACACTGGGGCCCCCTGTCACCCCTCCACTTT. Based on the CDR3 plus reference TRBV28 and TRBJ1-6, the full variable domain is DVKVTQSSRYLVKRTGEKVFLECVQDMDHENMFWYRQDPGLGLRLIYFSYDVKMKEKGDIPEGYSVSREKKERFSLILESASTNQTSMYLCASSLGLHWGPLSPLHFGNGTRLTVT.

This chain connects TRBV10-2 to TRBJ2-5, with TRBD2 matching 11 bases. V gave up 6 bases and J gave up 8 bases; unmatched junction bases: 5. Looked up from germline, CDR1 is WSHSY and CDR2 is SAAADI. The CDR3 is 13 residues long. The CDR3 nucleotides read TGCGCCAGCAGCCTTAGACTAGCGGGAACCCAGTACTTC. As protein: CASSLRLAGTQYF.

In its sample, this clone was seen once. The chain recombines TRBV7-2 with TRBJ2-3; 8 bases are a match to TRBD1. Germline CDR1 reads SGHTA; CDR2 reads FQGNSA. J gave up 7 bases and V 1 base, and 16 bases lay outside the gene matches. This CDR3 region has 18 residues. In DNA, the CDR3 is TGTGCCAGCAGCTTAGTCGTAGTATTCAGCAGGGGGCCTAATACGCAGTATTTT. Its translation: CASSLVVVFSRGPNTQYF.

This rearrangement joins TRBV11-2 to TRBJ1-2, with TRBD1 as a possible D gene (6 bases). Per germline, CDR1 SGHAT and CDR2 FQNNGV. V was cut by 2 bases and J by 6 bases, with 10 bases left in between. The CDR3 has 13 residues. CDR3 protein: CASSLQQGHGYTF. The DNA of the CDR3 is TGTGCCAGCAGCTTACAACAGGGCCATGGCTACACCTTC.

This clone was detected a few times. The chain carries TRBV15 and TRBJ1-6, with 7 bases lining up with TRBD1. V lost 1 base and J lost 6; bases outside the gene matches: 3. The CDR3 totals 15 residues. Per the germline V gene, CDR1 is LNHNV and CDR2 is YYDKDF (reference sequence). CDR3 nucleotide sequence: TGTGCCACCAGCAGAGCCACAGGGGTTAATTCACCCCTCCACTTT. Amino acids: CATSRATGVNSPLHF.

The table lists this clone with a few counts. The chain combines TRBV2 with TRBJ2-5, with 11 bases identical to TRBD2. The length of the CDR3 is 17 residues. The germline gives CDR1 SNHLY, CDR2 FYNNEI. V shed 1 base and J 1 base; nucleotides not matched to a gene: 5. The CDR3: CASSEVASGGIQETQYF. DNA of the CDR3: TGTGCCAGCAGTGAAGTGGCTAGCGGGGGGATCCAAGAGACCCAGTACTTC.

This chain's CDR3 is CASGGQYNSPLHF. In DNA form, the CDR3 reads TGTGCCAGCGGAGGACAGTATAATTCACCCCTCCACTTT. The V gene is TRBV7-2, the J gene TRBJ1-6, with a weak D call TRBD1 (6 bases). Per the germline V gene, CDR1 is SGHTA and CDR2 is FQGNSA. The CDR3 extends over 13 amino acids. The V end was cut by 8 bases, the J end by 4 bases, with 9 bases between. The variable domain in full, with the rest retrieved from reference TRBV7-2 and TRBJ1-6, is GAGVSQSPSNKVTEKGKDVELRCDPISGHTALYWYRQSLGQGLEFLIYFQGNSAPDKSGLPSDRFSAERTGGSVSTLTIQRTQQEDSAVYLCASGGQYNSPLHFGNGTRLTVT.